Described below is a single T cell receptor beta chain sequence and its context. Its antigen specificity is not known. Base quality data are lacking; no much larger clone is found one base away. Library creation used 5' RACE. Instrument used: Illumina HiSeq 2500. The second PCR ran for about 6 to 12 cycles and used a J-beta primer mix along with a sample-barcoded 5' primer. Each TCR beta cDNA molecule received a unique molecular identifier from a template-switch 5' adaptor carrying 12 random nucleotides. At least 2.5 million CDR3-containing paired-end reads were obtained from each sample. First-strand cDNA synthesis was performed from all RNA using the Mint cDNA synthesis kit, with priming by a TRBC-specific oligonucleotide. After uracil-DNA glycosylase treatment, a first 18-cycle PCR used universal primers M1SS and BC2_uni_R on all cDNA. As for how the authors treated the data: For normalization, 1 million high-quality reads were randomly selected from each sample, with every read carrying a distinct molecular identifier. Instead of being binned into consensus sequences, reads that shared molecular identifiers were thrown out. MiTCR, run with a Q25 quality threshold and the strictest error-elimination algorithm, handled CDR3 identification, clonotype clustering and error correction. A nonparametric unseen species model with Euler transformation was used to estimate lower-bound total TCR beta diversity. TCRdb reanalyzed the raw reads on its own, using fastp at Q25 for trimming and MiXCR for clone calling, and kept in-frame beta chains. Each CDR3 protein gets just one entry, which takes the most common genes and DNA from the rows behind it. TCRdb's processing, not the authors' own work, is the source of the V and J calls. Here the sample has about 1,500,000 distinct CDR3 sequences; 42% occur a single time. In total, the top ten clones hold 7.9% of the sample.

These data belong to a study of blood T cells in healthy people across ages (dated by TCRdb to about 2015). Notes on the research overall: In model experiments, template switching captured roughly one uniquely barcoded TCR beta cDNA molecule for every two T cells. Using deep sequencing normalized with unique cDNA molecular identifiers, the study measured how TCR beta repertoire diversity changes with age. The donors were divided into four age groups: young (average around 15 years), middle-aged (about 39), aged (under 70) and long-lived (nearly 85). Donors of different ages were randomly distributed across sequencing lanes to avoid experimental bias. Using the same blood draw, the study looked at two additional independent replicas of 1 million unique cDNA reads for two donors, one aged 18 to 30 and the other aged 80 or older.

Systemically healthy Caucasian individuals from Russia, 39 in total and aged roughly 6 to 100 years, were included as donors. Around 10 milliliters of peripheral blood were drawn from each donor into EDTA-treated Vacutainer tubes. PBMCs were isolated by Ficoll-Paque density-gradient centrifugation, with at least 7 million obtained per sample. Total RNA, at least 5 micrograms per sample, was extracted from PBMCs with Trizol reagent. For every donor, an aliquot of PBMCs went through flow cytometry to measure the percentages of naive CD45RAhigh/CD27high T cells. The study at large found these results: Since profiling was done on bulk unsorted PBMCs, naive and antigen-experienced compartments could not be conclusively compared. Donor CMV infection status was unknown, potentially confounding age-related changes in expanded clonotypes. Estimates of total diversity from one million sequenced T cells were regarded as lower bounds and underestimates. Observed TCR beta diversity per million T cells fell roughly linearly with age, and a significant reduction was already apparent by age approximately 41. Compared with the aged group, more naive CD4+ T cells, fewer expanded clones and increased TCR diversity were shown by the long-lived group, suggesting age selection. Observed TCR beta diversity correlated strongly with the percentage of naive T cells measured by flow cytometry.

This sequence was found in a woman younger than 30 in good health. The sequenced material came from blood.

The nucleotides are TGTGCCAGCAGGAGACAGGGGGGCAACGAGCAGTACTTC. Translated, it reads CASRRQGGNEQYF. The chain joins TRBV28 to TRBJ2-7; TRBD1 matches 9 bases in the middle. The CDR3 runs 13 residues from the cysteine to the phenylalanine. Only the CDR3 DNA is retained, 39 bases long and in frame from the first base. CDR1 and CDR2, per the germline V gene, are MDHEN and SYDVKM. V is trimmed back by 6 bases and J by 5 bases, and the junction contains 5 bases that no gene match accounts for.